These 24 T cell receptor beta chains share one sample of origin, sequenced in a study of blood T cell repertoires in COVID-19. The data were produced by immunoSEQ multiplex PCR, yet TCRdb's version contains in-frame clones alone and is incomplete. This table has over 150,000 clones, about 85% appearing once. Specimen: PBMCs or T cells enriched from blood (not recorded which). Source of these receptors: a man aged 40-50 years who had recovered from COVID-19.

V and J are TRBV6-5 and TRBJ1-2, with TRBD1 as a possible D gene (6 bases). Germline CDR1 reads MNHEY; CDR2 reads SVGAGI. Deletions cut 8 bases from V and 4 bases from J, with 11 bases between. This CDR3 region has 12 residues. This CDR3 is CASARTVYGYTF. CDR3 nucleotide sequence: TGTGCCAGCGCCAGGACAGTCTATGGCTACACCTTC.

The chain carries TRBV9 and TRBJ2-2; TRBD2 agrees at 10 bases. CDR3 length: 14 amino acids. The V segment lost 3 bases and the J segment 6 bases; nucleotides outside the gene matches: 2. Germline loops: CDR1 SGDLS, CDR2 YYNGEE. As DNA, the CDR3 is TGTGCCAGCAGCGCCGGGACTAGCGCCGGGGAGCTGTTTTTT. This encodes CASSAGTSAGELFF. The variable domain in full, completed from reference TRBV9 and TRBJ2-2, reads DSGVTQTPKHLITATGQRVTLRCSPRSGDLSVYWYQQSLDQGLQFLIQYYNGEERAKGNILERFSAQQFPDLHSELNLSSLELGDSALYFCASSAGTSAGELFFGEGSRLTVL.

CDR3 sequence (DNA): TGCGCCAGCAGCTTGGTCTTGGAGGGTGAAGCTTTCTTT. It specifies CASSLVLEGEAFF. This chain joins TRBV5-1 and TRBJ1-1; D remains ambiguous. With 0 bases removed from V and 7 bases from J, the gap between germline ends came to 10 bases. There are 13 residues in the CDR3. Germline CDR1 reads SGHRS; CDR2 reads YFSETQ.

In its sample, this clone was seen once. The chain has TRBV7-3 and TRBJ1-1; 7 bases align to TRBD1. With V trimmed by 5 bases and J by 0 bases, 3 bases remained unmatched. Germline V gives CDR1 SGHTA, CDR2 FQGTGA. The CDR3 length is 14 residues. The CDR3 coding sequence is TGTGCCAGCAGCCCCACAGGGGTGAACACTGAAGCTTTCTTT. It encodes CASSPTGVNTEAFF.

The gene calls are TRBV12-3 or TRBV12-4 and TRBJ2-7, with D possibly TRBD1 on 5 matching bases. The CDR3 is made up of 11 amino acids. V was shortened by 6 bases and J by 5 bases, with 8 bases between the two germline ends. The CDR3 sequence: CASRGVNEQYF. CDR3 nucleotide sequence: TGTGCCAGCAGAGGGGTCAACGAGCAGTACTTC.

The chain links TRBV19 to TRBJ2-7; the match to TRBD2 covers 13 bases. Germline CDR1 reads LNHDA; CDR2 reads SQIVND (reference sequence). CDR3 length: 14 amino acids. J was trimmed by 7 bases and V by 6 bases; bases with no gene match: 6. The CDR3 protein is CASRAGLAGTEQYF. Written as DNA, the CDR3 is TGTGCCAGTAGAGCGGGACTAGCGGGGACAGAGCAGTACTTC.

The chain is built from TRBV5-1 and TRBJ2-1; 9 nucleotides line up with TRBD2. J was trimmed by 8 bases and V by 0 bases; bases with no gene match: 6. The germline gives CDR1 SGHRS, CDR2 YFSETQ. CDR3 length: 15 amino acids. The CDR3 nucleotides are TGCGCCAGCAGCTTGGGTGGCGGGGGGGCAGATGAGCAGTTCTTC. The encoded protein is CASSLGGGGADEQFF. Looking up the rest from reference TRBV5-1 and TRBJ2-1 gives the full variable domain: KAGVTQTPRYLIKTRGQQVTLSCSPISGHRSVSWYQQTPGQGLQFLFEYFSETQRNKGNFPGRFSGRQFSNSRSEMNVSTLELGDSALYLCASSLGGGGADEQFFGPGTRLTVL.

This clone has just one count. One end of the junction is discordant with germline, which a read error may explain. This chain links TRBV7-3 with TRBJ1-4, with D perhaps matching TRBD1 (6 bases). CDR1 and CDR2 (germline): SGHTA, FQGTGA. This CDR3 is built from 12 residues. The CDR3 nucleotides read TGTGCCAGCAGCTCGACAGCTGAGGGGGAAATTTTT. Translating gives CASSSTAEGEIF.

This chain links TRBV3-1 (or the pseudogene TRBV3-2) with TRBJ2-6, with 11 positions matching TRBD1. Germline V gene sequence: CDR1 LGHDT, CDR2 YNNKEL (reference sequence). V shed 0 bases, J shed 2 bases, and the junction held 3 bases outside the gene matches. The CDR3 sequence is 18 residues long. Here the CDR3 DNA reads TGTGCCAGCAGCCAAGATCGGGACAGGGGGGCTGGGGCCAACGTCCTGACTTTC. Protein product: CASSQDRDRGAGANVLTF.

This clone came up once. The V call is TRBV5-4, the J call TRBJ1-1, with a weak D call TRBD1 (6 bases). The CDR3 has 17 amino acids. Germline CDR1 and CDR2: SGHNT and YYREEE (reference sequence). V gave up 10 bases and J gave up 4 bases, with 29 bases separating them. In DNA form, the CDR3 reads TGTGCCCGCCGCCGGGGCCTGGGGGGGGGCGGGGGCACTGAAGCTTTCTTT. It specifies CARRRGLGGGGGTEAFF.

The chain combines TRBV29-1 with TRBJ2-3, with D hard to call. This CDR3 region has 12 residues. From germline, CDR1 is SQVTM and CDR2 ANQGSEA. Trimming stripped 6 bases from V and 2 bases from J, with 9 bases between. The CDR3 DNA sequence: TGCAGCGTATCGGAGACCACAGATACGCAGTATTTT. It translates to CSVSETTDTQYF.

This chain connects TRBV28 to TRBJ1-2, with 9 nucleotides matching TRBD1. V lost 2 bases, J lost 4 bases, and 8 bases stayed unmatched. CDR3 length: 16 residues. Germline-derived CDR1 and CDR2 are MDHEN and SYDVKM. CDR3 protein: CASSLPGQGSRYGYTF. CDR3 in DNA: TGTGCCAGCAGTTTACCGGGACAGGGAAGTCGCTATGGCTACACCTTC.

A remark on this clone: In the same sample, other DNA sequences code for this CDR3. This chain links TRBV6-5 with TRBJ1-1, with D possibly being TRBD1 (6 bases). Trimming shortened V by 6 bases and J by 5 bases, and 13 bases separated the two germline ends. The CDR3 is 13 residues long. Germline V gives CDR1 MNHEY, CDR2 SVGAGI. The CDR3, as DNA: TGTGCCAGCAGGATACAGGGTGGGACTGAAGCTTTCTTT. This codes for CASRIQGGTEAFF.

V gene TRBV11-2 combines with J gene TRBJ1-5, with no clear D. In germline, CDR1 is SGHAT, CDR2 FQNNGV. V gave up 1 base and J gave up 3 bases, with 10 bases separating them. The CDR3 loop spans 15 amino acids. The CDR3 sequence is CASSLGAAYNQPQHF. The CDR3 DNA follows: TGTGCCAGCAGCTTAGGGGCCGCTTACAATCAGCCCCAGCATTTT. Drawing the rest from reference TRBV11-2 and TRBJ1-5, the complete variable domain is EAGVAQSPRYKIIEKRQSVAFWCNPISGHATLYWYQQILGQGPKLLIQFQNNGVVDDSQLPKDRFSAERLKGVDSTLKIQPAKLEDSAVYLCASSLGAAYNQPQHFGDGTRLSIL.

The rearrangement links TRBV30 to TRBJ1-1; D remains ambiguous. V gave up 2 bases and J gave up 10 bases, with 20 bases separating them. CDR1 is GTSNPN, CDR2 SVGIG, per germline (reference sequence). This CDR3 is built from 14 residues. The CDR3, as DNA: TGTGCCTGGAGTCTATCCTCTGGGAGGTCGAGAGCTTTCTTT. Residues: CAWSLSSGRSRAFF.

The chain joins TRBV19 to TRBJ1-5, with TRBD1 identical over 7 bases. Germline V gives CDR1 LNHDA, CDR2 SQIVND (reference sequence). The CDR3 has 14 residues. V shed 6 bases, J shed 4 bases, and the junction held 6 bases outside the gene matches. The CDR3 DNA follows: TGTGCCAGTAGCCCGGGACAGCAAAATCAGCCCCAGCATTTT. It codes for CASSPGQQNQPQHF. Full variable domain (missing parts from reference TRBV19 and TRBJ1-5): DGGITQSPKYLFRKEGQNVTLSCEQNLNHDAMYWYRQDPGQGLRLIYYSQIVNDFQKGDIAEGYSVSREKKESFPLTVTSAQKNPTAFYLCASSPGQQNQPQHFGDGTRLSIL.

This chain connects TRBV29-1 to TRBJ2-7; 9 positions match TRBD2. Germline V gives CDR1 SQVTM, CDR2 ANQGSEA. Trimming cost V 5 bases and J 2 bases; bases outside gene matches: 4. The CDR3 totals 13 residues. For the CDR3, the DNA is TGCAGCGTTTCTAGCGGGGTCGCCTACGAGCAGTACTTC. Its protein product is CSVSSGVAYEQYF.

The rearrangement links TRBV5-6 to TRBJ2-3; D is possibly TRBD2 (5 bases). CDR1 and CDR2 from the germline V gene are SGHDT and YYEEEE. The CDR3 is made up of 13 amino acids. Trimming removed 7 bases from V and 10 bases from J, with 19 bases in between. CDR3 DNA: TGTGCCAGCTTAGCGCCGCGGCGTAGATCGCAGTATTTT. Protein sequence: CASLAPRRRSQYF.

The chain employs TRBV7-9 and TRBJ2-4; the D is unclear. This CDR3 contains 16 residues. Germline loops: CDR1 SEHNR, CDR2 FQNEAQ (reference sequence). V lost 1 base and J 0 bases, leaving 10 bases between the germline ends. This chain's CDR3 is CASSLVTNLAKNIQYF. CDR3 DNA: TGTGCCAGCAGCTTAGTAACAAATCTAGCCAAAAACATTCAGTACTTC.

V gene TRBV30 combines with J gene TRBJ1-2; 9 nucleotides agree with TRBD1. V dropped 5 bases and J dropped 4; count of bases not matched to a gene: 11. CDR3 size: 15 residues. Germline lookup yields CDR1 GTSNPN and CDR2 SVGIG (reference sequence). This chain's CDR3 is CAWVATGGTGYGYTF. CDR3 sequence (DNA): TGTGCCTGGGTTGCTACAGGGGGCACGGGCTATGGCTACACCTTC.

The genes are TRBV5-6 and TRBJ1-1; TRBD1 might be the D (6 bases). Trimming took off 2 bases at V and 7 bases at J, with 12 bases between the two ends. The CDR3 loop spans 13 amino acids. CDR1 and CDR2 from the germline V gene are SGHDT and YYEEEE. The chain's CDR3 is CASSLSLRGEAFF. The CDR3 DNA reads as TGTGCCAGCAGCTTATCCCTCAGGGGTGAAGCTTTCTTT.

The V call is TRBV19, the J call TRBJ2-5; tentatively, D is TRBD1 (5 bases). There are 13 residues in the CDR3. Germline-derived CDR1 and CDR2 are LNHDA and SQIVND (reference sequence). V shed 8 bases and J shed 4 bases, with 14 bases lying between them. DNA of the CDR3: TGTGCCAGTGGGGCGGCGATACGAGAGACCCAGTACTTC. Its translation: CASGAAIRETQYF.

The gene calls are TRBV5-4 and TRBJ1-4; D is perhaps TRBD1 (5 bases). Deletions cut 4 bases from V and 8 bases from J, with 18 bases between. This CDR3 contains 15 residues. Germline lookup yields CDR1 SGHNT and CDR2 YYREEE (reference sequence). CDR3 sequence (DNA): TGTGCCAGCAGCCGCGGCAGGGAAGCATTCGAAAAACTGTTTTTT. The encoded protein is CASSRGREAFEKLFF.

The rearrangement uses TRBV19 and TRBJ2-7; the D is unclear. Trimming shortened V by 3 bases and J by 6 bases, and 12 bases separated the two germline ends. Germline CDR1 LNHDA, CDR2 SQIVND (reference sequence). The CDR3 consists of 13 residues. The CDR3 is CASSIKGAGEQYF. The CDR3 DNA sequence: TGTGCCAGTAGTATTAAAGGAGCTGGCGAGCAGTACTTC.